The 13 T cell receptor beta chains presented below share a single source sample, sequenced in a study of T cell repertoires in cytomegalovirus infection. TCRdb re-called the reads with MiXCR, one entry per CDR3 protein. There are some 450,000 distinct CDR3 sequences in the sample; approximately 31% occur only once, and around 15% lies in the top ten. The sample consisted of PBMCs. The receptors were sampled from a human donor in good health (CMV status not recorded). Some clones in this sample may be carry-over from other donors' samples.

CDR3 sequence: CATSPPRGLQETQYF. The CDR3 coding sequence is TGTGCCACCAGCCCCCCCCGGGGGCTGCAAGAGACCCAGTACTTC. This sequence joins TRBV15 and TRBJ2-5; D is perhaps TRBD1 or TRBD2 (6 bases each). This CDR3 comprises 15 residues. V was pared by 5 bases and J by 2 bases, with 15 bases between. The V gene's germline CDR1 is LNHNV and CDR2 YYDKDF (reference sequence).

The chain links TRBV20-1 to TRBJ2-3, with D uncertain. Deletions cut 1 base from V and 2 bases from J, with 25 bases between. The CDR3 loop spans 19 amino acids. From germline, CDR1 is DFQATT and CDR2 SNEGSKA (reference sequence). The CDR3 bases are TGCAGTGCTAGAGTAACCTTCCCAGTTCCGGCGGATTACACAGATACGCAGTATTTT. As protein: CSARVTFPVPADYTDTQYF.

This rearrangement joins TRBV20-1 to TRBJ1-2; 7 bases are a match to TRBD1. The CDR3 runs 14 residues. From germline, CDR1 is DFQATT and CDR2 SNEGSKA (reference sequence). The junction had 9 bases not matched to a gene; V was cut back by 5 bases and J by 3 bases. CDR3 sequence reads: CSAPQGGRDYGYTF. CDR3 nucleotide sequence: TGCAGTGCTCCTCAAGGGGGCAGGGACTATGGCTACACCTTC.

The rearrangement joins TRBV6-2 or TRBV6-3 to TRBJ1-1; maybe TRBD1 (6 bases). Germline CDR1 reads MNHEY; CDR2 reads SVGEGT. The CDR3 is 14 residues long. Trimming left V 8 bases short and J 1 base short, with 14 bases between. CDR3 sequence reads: CASSGDTGNTEAFF. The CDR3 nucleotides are TGTGCCAGCTCTGGGGACACGGGGAACACTGAAGCTTTCTTT.

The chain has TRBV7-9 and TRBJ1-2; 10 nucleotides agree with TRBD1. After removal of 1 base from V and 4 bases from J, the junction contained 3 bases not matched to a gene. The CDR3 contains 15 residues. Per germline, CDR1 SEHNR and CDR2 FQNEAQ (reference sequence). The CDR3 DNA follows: TGTGCCAGCAGCTTAGGACAGGGGGCTGGCTATGGCTACACCTTC. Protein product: CASSLGQGAGYGYTF.

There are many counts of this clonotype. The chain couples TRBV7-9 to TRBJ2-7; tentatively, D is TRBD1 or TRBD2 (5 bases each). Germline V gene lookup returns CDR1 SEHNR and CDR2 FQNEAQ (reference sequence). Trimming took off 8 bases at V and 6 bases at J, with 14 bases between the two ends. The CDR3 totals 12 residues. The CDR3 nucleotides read TGTGCCAGCCAAAGGGACCTCCGCGAGCAGTACTTC. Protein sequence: CASQRDLREQYF.

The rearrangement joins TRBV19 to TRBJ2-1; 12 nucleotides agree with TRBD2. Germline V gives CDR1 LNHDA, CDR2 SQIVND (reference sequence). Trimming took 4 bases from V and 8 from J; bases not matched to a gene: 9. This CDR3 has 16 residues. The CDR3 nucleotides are TGTGCCAGTAGTACTTCGCTAGCGGGGGGGTTCGATGAGCAGTTCTTC. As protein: CASSTSLAGGFDEQFF.

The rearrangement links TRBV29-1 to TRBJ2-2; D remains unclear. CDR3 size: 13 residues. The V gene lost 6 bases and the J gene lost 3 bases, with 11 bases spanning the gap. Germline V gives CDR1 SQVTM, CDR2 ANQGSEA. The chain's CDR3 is CSVIGSDTGELFF. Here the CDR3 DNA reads TGCAGCGTGATAGGTTCGGACACCGGGGAGCTGTTTTTT.

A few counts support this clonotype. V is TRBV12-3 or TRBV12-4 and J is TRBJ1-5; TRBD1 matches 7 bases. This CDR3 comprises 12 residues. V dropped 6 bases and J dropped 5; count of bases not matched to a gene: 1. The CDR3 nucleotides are TGTGCCAGCAGGACAGGGTATCAGCCCCAGCATTTT. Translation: CASRTGYQPQHF.

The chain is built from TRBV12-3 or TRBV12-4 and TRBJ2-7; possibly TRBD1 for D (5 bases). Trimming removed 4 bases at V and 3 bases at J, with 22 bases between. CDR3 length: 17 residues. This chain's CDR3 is CASSSHPVGVASYEQYF. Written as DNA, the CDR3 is TGTGCCAGCAGTTCGCACCCGGTAGGGGTAGCAAGCTACGAGCAGTACTTC.

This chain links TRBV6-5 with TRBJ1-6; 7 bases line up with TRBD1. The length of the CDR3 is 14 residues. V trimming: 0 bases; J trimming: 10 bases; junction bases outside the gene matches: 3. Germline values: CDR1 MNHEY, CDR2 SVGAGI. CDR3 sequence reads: CASSYSRGRSPLHF. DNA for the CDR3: TGTGCCAGCAGTTACTCCAGGGGGAGATCACCCCTCCACTTT.

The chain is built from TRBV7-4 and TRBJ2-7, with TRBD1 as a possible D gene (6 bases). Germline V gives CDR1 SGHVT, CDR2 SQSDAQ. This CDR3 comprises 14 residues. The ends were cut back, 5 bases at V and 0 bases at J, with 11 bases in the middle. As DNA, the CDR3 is TGTGCCAGCAGCAACAGGGAACTCTCCTACGAGCAGTACTTC. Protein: CASSNRELSYEQYF.

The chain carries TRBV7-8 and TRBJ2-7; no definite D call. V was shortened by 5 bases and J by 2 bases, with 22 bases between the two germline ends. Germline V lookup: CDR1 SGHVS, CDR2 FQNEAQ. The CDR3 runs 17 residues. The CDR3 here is CASSTQSALSSPYEQYF. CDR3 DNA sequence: TGTGCCAGCAGCACACAGAGTGCGTTAAGTTCCCCCTACGAGCAGTACTTC.